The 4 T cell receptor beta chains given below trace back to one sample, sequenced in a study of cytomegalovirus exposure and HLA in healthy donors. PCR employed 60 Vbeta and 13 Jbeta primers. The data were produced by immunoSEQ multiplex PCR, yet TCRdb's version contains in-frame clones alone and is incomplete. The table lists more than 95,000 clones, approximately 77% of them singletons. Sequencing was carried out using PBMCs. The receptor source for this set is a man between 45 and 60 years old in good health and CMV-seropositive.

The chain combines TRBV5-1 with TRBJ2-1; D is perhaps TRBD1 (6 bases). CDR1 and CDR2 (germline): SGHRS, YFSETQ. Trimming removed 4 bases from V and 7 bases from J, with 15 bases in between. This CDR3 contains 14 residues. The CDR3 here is CASSLISGQNEQFF. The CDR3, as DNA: TGCGCCAGCAGCCTTATTTCCGGACAGAATGAGCAGTTCTTC.

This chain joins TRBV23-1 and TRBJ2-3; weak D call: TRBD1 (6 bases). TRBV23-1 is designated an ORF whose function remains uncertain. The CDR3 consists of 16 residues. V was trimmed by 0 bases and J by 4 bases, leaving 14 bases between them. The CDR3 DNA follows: TGCGCCAGCAGTCAATCGGGGAACAGGGCTTCAGATACGCAGTATTTT. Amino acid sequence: CASSQSGNRASDTQYF.

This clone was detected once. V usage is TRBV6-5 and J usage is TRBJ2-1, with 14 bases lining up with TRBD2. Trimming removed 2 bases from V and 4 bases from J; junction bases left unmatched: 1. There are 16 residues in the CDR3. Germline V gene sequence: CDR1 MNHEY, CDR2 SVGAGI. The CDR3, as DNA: TGTGCCAGCAGTTACGGACTAGCGGGGGGTTACAATGAGCAGTTCTTC. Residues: CASSYGLAGGYNEQFF.

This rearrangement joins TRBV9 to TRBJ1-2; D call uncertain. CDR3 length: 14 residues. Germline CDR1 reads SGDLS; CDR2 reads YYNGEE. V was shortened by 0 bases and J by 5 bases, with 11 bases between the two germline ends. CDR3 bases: TGTGCCAGCAGCGTAGTGGCAGGAAAGTATGGCTACACCTTC. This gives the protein CASSVVAGKYGYTF.